This is a list of T cell receptor beta chains from one sample in a study of long-term antiretroviral therapy in people with HIV. Data came from immunoSEQ multiplex PCR; TCRdb stores just in-frame clones and leaves some out. The data show roughly 16,000 clones, 70% to 90% seen once. The material was unsorted PBMCs, obtained 0.3 years before starting antiretroviral therapy. The source is a man between 50 and 59 years old with HIV. Both conserved end residues are part of each CDR3. The D gene is left open where the match is weak. Only some rows state a clone size, as once, few, many or a class for expanded clones.

j_call | d_call | clone_size | v_call | cdr3_nt | cdr3_aa
TRBJ2-7 | NA | NA | TRBV7-8 | TGTGCCAGCAGCTTAAAGGGCACCTACGAGCAGTACTTC | CASSLKGTYEQYF
TRBJ1-2 | TRBD1 | NA | TRBV6-1 | TGTGCCAGCAGTGAAGCCGGGACAGGGATCGGCTACACCTTC | CASSEAGTGIGYTF
TRBJ1-1 | NA | NA | TRBV29-1 | TGCAGCGTTGAAGAAAACGGGTCTGAAGCTTTCTTT | CSVEENGSEAFF
TRBJ1-2 | TRBD1 | NA | TRBV18 | TGTGCCAGCTCAATGGCAGGGGGAAACTATGGCTACACCTTC | CASSMAGGNYGYTF
TRBJ2-7 | NA | NA | TRBV11-2 | TGTGCCAGCAGCCCCTGGGGCAGGGAGTACGAGCAGTACTTC | CASSPWGREYEQYF
TRBJ1-6 | NA | NA | TRBV4-3 | TGCGCCAGCAGCCAAGATCCACGAGATTCACCCCTCCACTTT | CASSQDPRDSPLHF
TRBJ1-1 | TRBD1 | NA | TRBV7-9 | TGTGCCAGCAGCTCCATGACAGGGTTTACTGAAGCTTTCTTT | CASSSMTGFTEAFF
TRBJ1-2 | TRBD1 | NA | TRBV4-3 | TGCGCCAGCAGCCAAGGGGGGTGGGGCAGGGGGGACTATGGCTACACCTTC | CASSQGGWGRGDYGYTF
TRBJ1-5 | NA | NA | TRBV28 | TGTGCCGGCGGGACGTCTAATCAGCCCCAGCATTTT | CAGGTSNQPQHF
TRBJ1-1 | NA | NA | TRBV18 | TGTGCCAGCTCACCACGTCAGGCTTTAGCTGAAGCTTTCTTT | CASSPRQALAEAFF
TRBJ2-3 | TRBD1 | NA | TRBV7-9 | TGTGCCAGCAGCACCCGCAGGGGGCTTGAGGGTCTTGCAGATACGCAGTATTTT | CASSTRRGLEGLADTQYF
TRBJ2-7 | NA | once | TRBV28 | TGTGCCAGCACAGGGACCGGCTCCTACGAGCAGTACTTC | CASTGTGSYEQYF
TRBJ2-2 | TRBD1 | NA | TRBV14 | TGTGCCAGCAGCCAAATTAACAGGGGTAACACCGGGGAGCTGTTTTTT | CASSQINRGNTGELFF
TRBJ2-6 | TRBD1 | few | TRBV2 | TGTGCCAGCATTAGGGGACAGGGGGCCGGGGCCAACGTCCTGACTTTC | CASIRGQGAGANVLTF
TRBJ1-2 | NA | few | TRBV6-6 | TGTGCCAGCAGTTACACACAGGGAAACTATGGCTACACCTTC | CASSYTQGNYGYTF
TRBJ2-5 | NA | NA | TRBV18 | TGTGCCAGCTCACCACCTAGAGAGACCCAGTACTTC | CASSPPRETQYF
TRBJ1-2 | TRBD1 | NA | TRBV9 | TGTGCCAGCAGCTTGAGACGGGACAGGGATAACTATGGCTACACCTTC | CASSLRRDRDNYGYTF
TRBJ2-7 | NA | NA | TRBV18 | TGTGCCAGCTCACCACCGACGGAGAGCTCCTACGAGCAGTACTTC | CASSPPTESSYEQYF
TRBJ1-6 | TRBD1 | NA | TRBV6-5 | TGTGCCAGCAGTCCTCCCGGGACAGGGAATTCACCCCTCCACTTT | CASSPPGTGNSPLHF
TRBJ2-2 | TRBD2 | NA | TRBV6-6 | TGTGCCAGCAACCTAGCGGGATCGGACACCGGGGAGCTGTTTTTT | CASNLAGSDTGELFF
TRBJ1-1 | NA | NA | TRBV10-3 | TGTGCCATCAACCGGGGGCGGGAAACTGAAGCTTTCTTT | CAINRGRETEAFF
TRBJ2-1 | NA | NA | TRBV5-4 | TGTGCCAGCAGCTTGGACCCAGCGGTCTCCTACAATGAGCAGTTCTTC | CASSLDPAVSYNEQFF
TRBJ1-2 | NA | NA | TRBV7-9 | TGTGCCAGCAGCTTAAAACGAAACTATGGCTACACCTTC | CASSLKRNYGYTF
TRBJ1-1 | NA | NA | TRBV19 | TGTGCCAGTAGTATCCCCGGGAGTCTCACTGAAGCTTTCTTT | CASSIPGSLTEAFF